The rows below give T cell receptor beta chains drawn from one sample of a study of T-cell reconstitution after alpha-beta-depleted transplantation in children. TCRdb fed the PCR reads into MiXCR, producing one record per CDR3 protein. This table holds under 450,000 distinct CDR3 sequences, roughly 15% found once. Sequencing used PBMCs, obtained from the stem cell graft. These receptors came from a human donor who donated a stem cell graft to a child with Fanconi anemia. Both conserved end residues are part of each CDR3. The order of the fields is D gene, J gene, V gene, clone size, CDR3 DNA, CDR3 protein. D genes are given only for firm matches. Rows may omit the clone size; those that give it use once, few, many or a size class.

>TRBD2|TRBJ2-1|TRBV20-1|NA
TGCAGTGCTATACCGGGGGGACGGGGAGGGTACAATGAGCAGTTCTTC
CSAIPGGRGGYNEQFF
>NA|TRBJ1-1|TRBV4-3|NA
TGCGCCAGCAGCCAAGAGTGGGGCAGCCAGAAAGCTTTCTTT
CASSQEWGSQKAFF
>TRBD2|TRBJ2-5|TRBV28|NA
TGTGCCAGCAACGGGGGGGTAACAAAGACCCAGTACTTC
CASNGGVTKTQYF
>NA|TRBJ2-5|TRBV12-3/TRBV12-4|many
TGTGCCAGCAGCGACAGGTACCAAGAGACCCAGTACTTC
CASSDRYQETQYF
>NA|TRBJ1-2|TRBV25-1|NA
TGTGCCAGCCAACGGGAGACGCACGGAGGCTACACCTTC
CASQRETHGGYTF
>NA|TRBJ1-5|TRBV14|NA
TGTGCCAGCAGCCAGGACAGACAGGCACCCCAGCATTTT
CASSQDRQAPQHF
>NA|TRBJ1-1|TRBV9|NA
TGTGCCAGCAGCCCCTCGCCAGGGGTGAGAGCCAACACTGAAGCTTTCTTT
CASSPSPGVRANTEAFF
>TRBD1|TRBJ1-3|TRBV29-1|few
TGCAGCGGACAATCGACAGGGGCGTTGGGAAACACCATATATTTT
CSGQSTGALGNTIYF
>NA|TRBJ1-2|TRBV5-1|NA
TGCGCCAGCAGCCAAGTTCCCGGCTATGGCTACACCTTC
CASSQVPGYGYTF
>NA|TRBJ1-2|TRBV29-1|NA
TGCAGCGTTGGCAGGGGAGATGGCTACACCTTC
CSVGRGDGYTF
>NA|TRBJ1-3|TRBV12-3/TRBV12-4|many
TGTGCCAGCAGTTCCGGAAGCTCTGGAAACACCATATATTTT
CASSSGSSGNTIYF
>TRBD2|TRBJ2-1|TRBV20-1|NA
TGCAGTGCTAGGGGGGGGAATTGGAATGAGCAGTTCTTC
CSARGGNWNEQFF